This note documents a single T cell receptor (beta chain) sequence. What it binds is not known. The data stem from a study of shared clonotypes between healthy human individuals. Study summary: Each donor had three CD4 naive, three CD4 memory, two CD8 naive and one CD8 memory plate.

At a deep level, the assay was run. Profiled with immunoSEQ multiplex PCR; TCRdb holds only in-frame clones, not every one. The profile shows about a million clones, approximately 68% of them singletons. Overall study findings and caveats: Sampling was confined to blood; repertoires within tissues likely differ. Naive subsets generally had larger estimated richness than memory subsets.

The sample was memory CD4+ T cells sorted from blood. Subset in this sample: CD45RA-negative fraction. This sequence originates from a man aged 18 to 30 in good health.

CDR3 DNA sequence: TGTGCCAGCAGCCGGGACAGGGGTTCCTACGAGCAGTACTTC. It codes for CASSRDRGSYEQYF. The rearrangement links TRBV27 to TRBJ2-7, with 10 bases fitting TRBD1. This CDR3 is 14 amino acids long. The germline gives CDR1 MNHEY, CDR2 SMNVEV (reference sequence). With 6 bases clipped from V and 1 base from J, the junction kept 3 bases outside the gene matches.